This entry is about one T cell receptor beta chain. Its antigen is not identified. Other DNA sequences of this sample code for an identical CDR3. This specimen belongs to a study of T cell clonotyping in hematopoietic cell transplantation. Germline V lookup: CDR1 MDHEN, CDR2 SYDVKM. The CDR3 is 12 amino acids. The germline V and J ends were trimmed by 2 bases and 4 bases, with 6 bases remaining between them. Broader study findings: Recipient TCR diversity dropped after transplant; expanded clonotypes rose from day 30 to 180. Broader posttransplant TCR repertoire diversity was predicted by graft donor and pretransplant recipient Inverse Simpson Index values.

Sequenced by immunoSEQ multiplex PCR; TCRdb stores in-frame clones only, minus some. The sample has more than 65,000 clones; roughly 94% are singletons. The V call is TRBV28, the J call TRBJ2-7, with D possibly matching TRBD1 (5 bases). Material: peripheral blood mononuclear cells. This clonotype was sampled from a man in his forties or fifties in good health. Some clones in this sample may be carry-over from other donors' samples. The CDR3 here is CASSLKGYEQYF. The CDR3 bases are TGTGCCAGCAGTTTAAAGGGGTACGAGCAGTACTTC.